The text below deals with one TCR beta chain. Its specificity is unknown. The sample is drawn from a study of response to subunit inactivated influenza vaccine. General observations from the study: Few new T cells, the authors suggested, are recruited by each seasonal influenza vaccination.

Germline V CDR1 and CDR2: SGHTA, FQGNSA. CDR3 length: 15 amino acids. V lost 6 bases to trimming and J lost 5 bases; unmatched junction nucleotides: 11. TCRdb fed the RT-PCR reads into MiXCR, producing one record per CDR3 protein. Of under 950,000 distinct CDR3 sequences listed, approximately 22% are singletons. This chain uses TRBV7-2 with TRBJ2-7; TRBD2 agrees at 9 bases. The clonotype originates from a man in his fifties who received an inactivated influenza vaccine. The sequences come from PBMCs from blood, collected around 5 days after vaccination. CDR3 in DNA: TGTGCCAGCAGTTTTGCGCCAGGGACTAGCAACGAGCAGTACTTC. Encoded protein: CASSFAPGTSNEQYF.